This TCR beta chain was profiled in a study of blood T cell repertoires in COVID-19. Whole-study context: Acute and convalescent COVID-19 samples came from the United States, Italy and Spain. Nucleic acid was either cDNA or gDNA, and it came from T cells, B-cell-depleted T cells, or PBMCs.

CDR1 and CDR2 from the germline V gene are MNHEY and SMNVEV (reference sequence). This CDR3 has 16 residues. V gave up 6 bases and J gave up 8 bases, with 25 bases separating them. This clone was observed a few times. Repertoires were generated with immunoSEQ multiplex PCR, while TCRdb's copy carries only in-frame clones and drops some. Among about 360,000 clones listed, about 80% were seen once. What was sequenced was peripheral blood. The clonotype originates from a human donor with acute or convalescent COVID-19. The donor label of this sample is uncertain. The chain uses TRBV27 and TRBJ1-1; possibly TRBD1 for D (6 bases). The CDR3 coding sequence is TGTGCCAGCAGATTTCAAACAGGGATCAGGTTCGGAGAAGCTTTCTTT. It codes for CASRFQTGIRFGEAFF.